The 5 T cell receptor beta chains below all came from one sample that was sequenced in a study of siplizumab effects on memory and regulatory T cells. Here immunoSEQ multiplex PCR was the method, and the copy in TCRdb shows in-frame clones only, minus some. The sample has more than 85,000 clones, roughly nine tenths seen once. Sequencing input: Tregs sorted from blood. The receptor source for this set is a human donor in good health.

The chain has TRBV2 and TRBJ1-2; 10 bases are a match to TRBD1. This CDR3 contains 15 residues. The germline V gene has CDR1 SNHLY and CDR2 FYNNEI. V lost 5 bases to trimming and J lost 3 bases; unmatched junction nucleotides: 6. The CDR3 DNA reads as TGTGCCAGCAGTTTGGACAGGGGGATCGACTATGGCTACACCTTC. It translates to CASSLDRGIDYGYTF.

V and J are TRBV4-1 and TRBJ2-1, with 7 bases fitting TRBD2. The CDR3 runs to 17 residues. Germline-derived CDR1 and CDR2 are MGHRA and YSYEKL. The J segment lost 9 bases and the V segment lost 0 bases, leaving 14 bases of the junction unmatched. The CDR3 DNA sequence: TGCGCCAGCAGCCAAGAAGGTTTCGGACTAGAGTTTGGTGAGCAGTTCTTC. It is translated as CASSQEGFGLEFGEQFF.

The CDR3 DNA sequence: TGTGCCAGCAGCTACCCGGGACAACAGAGCTACACCTTC. Translation: CASSYPGQQSYTF. The chain uses TRBV7-9 and TRBJ1-2; a weak D match, TRBD1 (6 bases). V dropped 4 bases and J dropped 9 bases, with 15 bases sitting between them. This CDR3 has 13 residues. The germline V gene encodes CDR1 SEHNR and CDR2 FQNEAQ (reference sequence).

This rearrangement joins TRBV5-8 to TRBJ2-2; D call uncertain. Trimming left V 0 bases short and J 7 bases short, with 4 bases between. The CDR3 is made up of 12 amino acids. From germline, CDR1 is SGHTS and CDR2 YDEGEE. The CDR3 bases are TGTGCCAGCAGCTTGGGATTCGGGGAGCTGTTTTTT. This encodes CASSLGFGELFF. The whole variable domain, remainder taken from reference TRBV5-8 and TRBJ2-2, is EAGVTQSPTHLIKTRGQQATLRCSPISGHTSVYWYQQALGLGLQFLLWYDEGEERNRGNFPPRFSGRQFPNYSSELNVNALELEDSALYLCASSLGFGELFFGEGSRLTVL.

The chain joins TRBV5-1 to TRBJ1-1; D is unresolved. Trimming removed 4 bases from V and 1 base from J, with 8 bases in between. The germline gives CDR1 SGHRS, CDR2 YFSETQ. The CDR3 extends over 13 amino acids. In nucleotides, the CDR3 is TGCGCCAGCAGCCCCTCGGGGAACACTGAAGCTTTCTTT. Protein: CASSPSGNTEAFF.